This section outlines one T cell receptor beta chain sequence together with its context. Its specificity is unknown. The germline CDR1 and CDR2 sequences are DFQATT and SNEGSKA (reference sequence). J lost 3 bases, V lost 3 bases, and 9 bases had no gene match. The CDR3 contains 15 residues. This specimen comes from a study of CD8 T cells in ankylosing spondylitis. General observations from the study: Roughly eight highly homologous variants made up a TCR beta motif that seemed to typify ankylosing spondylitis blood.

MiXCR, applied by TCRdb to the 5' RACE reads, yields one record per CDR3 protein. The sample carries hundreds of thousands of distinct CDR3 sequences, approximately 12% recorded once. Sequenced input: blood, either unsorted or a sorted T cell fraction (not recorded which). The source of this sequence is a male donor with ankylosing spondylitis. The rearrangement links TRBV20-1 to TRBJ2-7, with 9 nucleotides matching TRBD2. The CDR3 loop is CSASSVLAGSYEQYF. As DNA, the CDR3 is TGCAGTGCTAGTTCAGTCCTAGCGGGAAGCTACGAGCAGTACTTC.